Below, 13 T cell receptor beta chains from the same sample are listed, as sequenced in a study of blood T cell repertoires in COVID-19. Sequencing used immunoSEQ multiplex PCR; TCRdb keeps in-frame clones, though not all of them. In the table there are tens of thousands of clones, 87% of which are singletons. Material: peripheral blood. The receptor source for this set is a human donor with acute or convalescent COVID-19. The donor label of this sample is uncertain.

This CDR3 is CASSVGVGGWYEQYF. DNA of the CDR3: TGTGCCAGCAGCGTAGGGGTTGGCGGATGGTACGAGCAGTACTTC. The V gene is TRBV9, the J gene TRBJ2-7, with unresolved D. The germline V and J ends were trimmed by 0 bases and 4 bases, with 14 bases remaining between them. The CDR3 extends over 15 amino acids. Germline values: CDR1 SGDLS, CDR2 YYNGEE.

This sequence joins TRBV2 and TRBJ2-7; D unresolved. The CDR3 has 18 residues. Germline V gives CDR1 SNHLY, CDR2 FYNNEI. This chain's CDR3 is CEPLGPFGSTFFSYEQYF. The CDR3 bases are TGTGAACCTTTAGGTCCTTTCGGGTCTACTTTCTTTTCCTACGAGCAGTACTTC.

CDR3 region: CASSWDRGPPDTQYF. The DNA for the CDR3 is TGTGCCAGCAGTTGGGACAGGGGGCCGCCAGATACGCAGTATTTT. The rearrangement joins TRBV2 to TRBJ2-3; 12 bases align to TRBD1. CDR1 and CDR2 from the germline V gene are SNHLY and FYNNEI. V lost 5 bases and J lost 4; bases outside the gene matches: 4. The CDR3 consists of 15 residues.

The CDR3 DNA follows: TGTGCCAGTCTTGGGAGGGGTAAGGGCGAGCAGTACTTC. Translating it yields CASLGRGKGEQYF. J is TRBJ2-7 and V is TRBV28; 7 bases map to TRBD2. V lost 9 bases and J lost 6; bases outside the gene matches: 11. Germline CDR1 is MDHEN and CDR2 is SYDVKM. The length of the CDR3 is 13 residues.

This clone showed up just a few times. The rearrangement links TRBV2 to TRBJ2-7, with D possibly being TRBD1 (6 bases). In germline, CDR1 is SNHLY, CDR2 FYNNEI. The CDR3 spans 13 residues. Trimming pared 5 bases from V and 5 bases from J, leaving 13 bases between. CDR3 protein: CASSLIRGNEQYF. CDR3 coding DNA: TGTGCCAGCAGTCTAATCAGGGGCAACGAGCAGTACTTC.

This clone was seen once. The genes are TRBV12-3 or TRBV12-4 and TRBJ1-2; tentative D call: TRBD1 (6 bases). Trimming cost V 5 bases and J 4 bases, with 11 bases left between them. CDR3 length: 13 residues. CDR3: CASSLTGIYGYTF. In nucleotides, the CDR3 is TGTGCCAGCAGTCTTACAGGGATCTATGGCTACACCTTC.

This chain joins TRBV11-2 and TRBJ1-1, with TRBD1 matching over 8 bases. The length of the CDR3 is 16 residues. Looked up from germline, CDR1 is SGHAT and CDR2 is FQNNGV. V trimming: 5 bases; J trimming: 0 bases; junction bases outside the gene matches: 8. DNA of the CDR3: TGTGCCAGCAGCCTGGGACAGGCTATCATGAACACTGAAGCTTTCTTT. This sequence encodes CASSLGQAIMNTEAFF.

Written as DNA, the CDR3 is TGCGCCAGCAGTCTGACCGGAAACAGGGTCTCCGGAAACACCATATATTTT. Amino acid sequence: CASSLTGNRVSGNTIYF. The chain joins TRBV10-2 to TRBJ1-3; the D gene is possibly TRBD1 (6 bases). This CDR3 has 17 residues. Between the trimmed V and J ends, which lost 5 bases and 4 bases, there was a span of 21 bases. From germline, CDR1 is WSHSY and CDR2 SAAADI.

This chain joins TRBV18 and TRBJ1-6; D not resolved. Trimming cost V 1 base and J 0 bases, with 4 bases left between them. There are 15 residues in the CDR3. Germline V gene lookup returns CDR1 KGHSH and CDR2 LQKENI. The CDR3 protein is CASSPQSSYNSPLHF. CDR3 nucleotide sequence: TGTGCCAGCTCACCACAGAGCTCCTATAATTCACCCCTCCACTTT.

The chain employs TRBV5-4 and TRBJ2-5; D not certain. Looked up from germline, CDR1 is SGHNT and CDR2 is YYREEE (reference sequence). V lost 1 base to trimming and J lost 5 bases, with 15 bases between them. The CDR3 loop spans 15 amino acids. CDR3 in DNA: TGTGCCAGCAGCTTGAACATAGCTGGGTTGGAGACCCAGTACTTC. Amino acids: CASSLNIAGLETQYF.

The rearrangement links TRBV6-5 to TRBJ2-3, with TRBD1 matching 8 bases. V was clipped by 6 bases and J by 8 bases; unmatched bases: 13. The CDR3 runs 15 residues. Germline V CDR1 and CDR2: MNHEY, SVGAGI. CDR3: CASSWDRWSASTQYF. The CDR3 DNA reads as TGTGCCAGCAGCTGGGACAGGTGGTCTGCTTCTACGCAGTATTTT.

The V call is TRBV7-3, the J call TRBJ1-3, with unresolved D. V lost 4 bases and J lost 2, with 6 bases in between. CDR1 and CDR2 (germline): SGHTA, FQGTGA. This CDR3 is built from 13 residues. CDR3 in DNA: TGTGCCAGCAGCTCGACACCTGGAAACACCATATATTTT. Translating gives CASSSTPGNTIYF.

This clone was found a few times. This sequence joins TRBV6-1 and TRBJ1-5; 7 bases are a match to TRBD1. V lost 4 bases to trimming and J lost 0 bases; unmatched junction nucleotides: 9. CDR1 and CDR2 (germline): MNHNS, SASEGT. The CDR3 consists of 17 residues. The CDR3 is CASSGIRTGYSNQPQHF. The CDR3 DNA is TGTGCCAGCAGTGGGATACGGACAGGTTATAGCAATCAGCCCCAGCATTTT.